This T cell receptor (beta chain) was identified during a study of blood T cell repertoires in COVID-19. Overall study: The study drew acute and convalescent COVID-19 samples from the United States, Italy and Spain.

The CDR3 covers 18 residues. Germline V gives CDR1 SGHTA, CDR2 FQGNSA. The germline V and J ends were trimmed by 3 bases and 3 bases, with 22 bases remaining between them. The method was immunoSEQ multiplex PCR; TCRdb's version includes in-frame clones alone and lacks a portion of them. Here the sample spans 60,000 to 80,000 clones, almost 85% being singletons. Sequencing was carried out using peripheral blood. The source is a middle-aged man with acute or convalescent COVID-19. V gene TRBV7-2 combines with J gene TRBJ2-3; D is possibly TRBD1 (7 bases). The CDR3 protein is CASSLEGSVRGSTDTQYF. The CDR3 region has the DNA TGTGCCAGCAGCTTGGAGGGGTCGGTCAGGGGGTCGACAGATACGCAGTATTTT.